Shown below are 20 T cell receptor beta chains from a single sample sequenced in a study of shared clonotypes between healthy human individuals. Sequenced by immunoSEQ multiplex PCR; TCRdb stores in-frame clones only, minus some. Among about 1 million clones, about 74% were seen once, and the ten largest hold 1.5%. The sample consisted of memory CD4+ T cells sorted from blood. The subset denotes: CD45RA-negative fraction. Every receptor here comes from a man younger than 35 in good health.

V is TRBV30 and J is TRBJ2-1; 9 nucleotides line up with TRBD2. Germline V gene lookup returns CDR1 GTSNPN and CDR2 SVGIG (reference sequence). The CDR3 is made up of 16 amino acids. J gave up 5 bases and V 3 bases, and 11 bases lay outside the gene matches. In nucleotides, the CDR3 is TGTGCCTGGAGGCTAGGAGGCGGGGGGGCCCACAATGAGCAGTTCTTC. This translates into CAWRLGGGGAHNEQFF.

The V gene is TRBV4-1, the J gene TRBJ1-2, with D possibly TRBD1 on 6 matching bases. CDR3 size: 15 residues. V was pared by 3 bases and J by 8 bases, with 19 bases between. The V gene's germline CDR1 is MGHRA and CDR2 YSYEKL. CDR3 nucleotide sequence: TGCGCCAGCAGCCAGGGGGGCCAGGGAGGATCGGGCTACACCTTC. Its protein product is CASSQGGQGGSGYTF.

This chain links TRBV5-1 with TRBJ2-5; TRBD2 might be the D (6 bases). Trimming removed 4 bases at V and 5 bases at J, with 18 bases between. Per germline, CDR1 SGHRS and CDR2 YFSETQ. This CDR3 region has 15 residues. The CDR3 nucleotides are TGCGCCAGCAGCCCTTCTAGCGACGTCCGCGAGACCCAGTACTTC. Translation gives CASSPSSDVRETQYF.

This clone came up a few times. The chain carries TRBV21-1 and TRBJ2-7; the table gives TRBD2 as D, unverified against the DNA. TRBV21-1 is deemed a pseudogene. The CDR3 contains 13 residues. CDR3 bases: TGTGCCTCTAGGGGTCTAGCGGGGCCCGAGCAGTACTTC. It translates to CASRGLAGPEQYF.

The table lists this clone with a few counts. This chain uses TRBV6-5 with TRBJ1-6, with 7 bases lining up with TRBD1. The CDR3 length is 16 residues. The V gene's germline CDR1 is MNHEY and CDR2 SVGAGI. V shed 0 bases, J shed 9 bases, and the junction held 8 bases outside the gene matches. Written as DNA, the CDR3 is TGTGCCAGCAGTTACTCGACAGGGAAACCGGGTTCACCCCTCCACTTT. Translating gives CASSYSTGKPGSPLHF.

V usage is TRBV10-1 and J usage is TRBJ2-7; 10 nucleotides line up with TRBD1. The CDR3 is made up of 15 amino acids. V shed 2 bases and J 3 bases; nucleotides not matched to a gene: 4. CDR1 is WNHNN, CDR2 SYGVQD, per germline (reference sequence). Here the CDR3 reads CASSEGRTGGYEQYF. The CDR3 DNA reads as TGCGCCAGCAGTGAGGGCCGGACAGGGGGCTACGAGCAGTACTTC.

The chain uses TRBV21-1 and TRBJ2-1; the table's D call TRBD2 went unverified against the DNA. TRBV21-1 is flagged as a pseudogene. This CDR3 has 16 residues. CDR3 protein: CASSATSGSSYNEQFF. Here the CDR3 DNA reads TGTGCCAGCAGCGCGACTAGCGGTAGCTCCTACAATGAGCAGTTCTTC.

The chain couples TRBV7-3 to TRBJ2-3, with no clear D. V was cut by 6 bases and J by 1 base, with 11 bases left in between. The CDR3 is 14 residues long. Looked up from germline, CDR1 is SGHTA and CDR2 is FQGTGA. The CDR3 loop is CASSNEGRTDTQYF. The CDR3 bases are TGTGCCAGCAGTAACGAAGGACGCACAGATACGCAGTATTTT.

Here the CDR3 reads CASRRTGGVIEAFF. CDR3 sequence (DNA): TGTGCCAGTAGGCGAACAGGGGGCGTTATTGAAGCTTTCTTT. The genes are TRBV19 and TRBJ1-1, with 9 bases lining up with TRBD1. This CDR3 spans 14 amino acids. J lost 7 bases, V lost 6 bases, and 9 bases had no gene match. Germline CDR1 and CDR2: LNHDA and SQIVND (reference sequence).

This clone was recorded a few times. The chain has TRBV5-6 and TRBJ1-6; D is unclear. V was shortened by 0 bases and J by 5 bases, with 9 bases between the two germline ends. The CDR3 runs to 15 residues. Per the germline V gene, CDR1 is SGHDT and CDR2 is YYEEEE. The CDR3: CASSLVQPDNSPLHF. CDR3 sequence (DNA): TGTGCCAGCAGCTTGGTCCAGCCCGATAATTCACCCCTCCACTTT. Variable domain in full (rest from reference TRBV5-6 and TRBJ1-6): DAGVTQSPTHLIKTRGQQVTLRCSPKSGHDTVSWYQQALGQGPQFIFQYYEEEERQRGNFPDRFSGHQFPNYSSELNVNALLLGDSALYLCASSLVQPDNSPLHFGNGTRLTVT.

In the case of this clone: A much larger clonotype is one base distant, so this may be a read error. In the same sample, other DNA sequences code for this CDR3. The gene calls are TRBV7-9 and TRBJ1-3; D unclear. CDR1 SEHNR and CDR2 FQNEAQ come from the germline V gene (reference sequence). The CDR3 has 12 residues. V lost 2 bases and J 4 bases, leaving 3 bases between the germline ends. The CDR3 is CASSLNGNTIYF. The CDR3 DNA follows: TGTGCCAGCAGCTTAAACGGAAACACCATATATTTT.

The J gene is TRBJ2-1, the V gene TRBV5-4; tentatively, D is TRBD2 (6 bases). CDR1 SGHNT and CDR2 YYREEE come from the germline V gene (reference sequence). Between the trimmed V and J ends, which lost 1 base and 7 bases, there was a span of 18 bases. The CDR3 runs to 16 residues. CDR3 protein: CASSLLSGGAENEQFF. CDR3 sequence (DNA): TGTGCCAGCAGCTTGCTCTCTGGAGGGGCAGAAAATGAGCAGTTCTTC.

Comments on this clone: One end of the junction does not line up with germline, which may come from a read error. J is TRBJ2-1 and V is TRBV4-1; no firm D call. Germline V lookup: CDR1 MGHRA, CDR2 YSYEKL. The CDR3 sequence is 15 residues long. The CDR3 sequence: CASSQDRGSHNEQFF. The CDR3 nucleotides read TGCGCCAGCAGCCAAGATCGTGGCTCCCACAATGAGCAGTTCTTC.

This clone was seen just once. The chain carries TRBV10-3 and TRBJ1-4; D is ambiguous. The ends were cut back, 3 bases at V and 8 bases at J, with 10 bases in the middle. The germline V gene encodes CDR1 ENHRY and CDR2 SYGVKD. This CDR3 region has 13 residues. CDR3 DNA sequence: TGTGCCATCAGTGAACGGCCCGCCGAAAAACTGTTTTTT. It yields the protein CAISERPAEKLFF.

Of note for this clone: Other DNA sequences in this specimen translate into the identical CDR3. This chain uses TRBV7-3 with TRBJ2-3, with D hard to call. Trimming took off 2 bases at V and 3 bases at J, with 6 bases between the two ends. Germline assignment: CDR1 SGHTA and CDR2 FQGTGA. CDR3 size: 13 residues. DNA for the CDR3: TGTGCCAGCAGCTTAGGCACTACAGATACGCAGTATTTT. Translation gives CASSLGTTDTQYF.

Concerning this clone: One end of the junction is discordant with germline, which a read error may explain. The chain recombines TRBV6-6 with TRBJ1-5; D is possibly TRBD1 (6 bases). Looked up from germline, CDR1 is MNHNY and CDR2 is SVGAGI (reference sequence). This CDR3 is 14 amino acids long. CDR3: CASSGDISYQPQHF. CDR3 nucleotide sequence: TGTGCCAGCAGTGGGGACATTAGCTATCAGCCCCAGCATTTT.

The gene calls are TRBV7-6 and TRBJ2-1; 7 nucleotides align to TRBD2. Germline V gene lookup returns CDR1 SGHVS and CDR2 FNYEAQ. Germline trimming cut 4 bases from V and 4 bases from J; bases unmatched to any gene: 7. This CDR3 region has 15 residues. This chain's CDR3 is CASSYRLAPYNEQFF. The CDR3 DNA follows: TGTGCCAGCAGCTATCGACTAGCTCCTTACAATGAGCAGTTCTTC.

V is TRBV28 and J is TRBJ2-3; TRBD2 matches at 7 bases. J lost 8 bases, V lost 7 bases, and 3 bases had no gene match. The CDR3 is made up of 11 amino acids. In germline, CDR1 is MDHEN, CDR2 SYDVKM. The CDR3 loop is CASTPGGTQYF. The CDR3 region has the DNA TGTGCCAGCACGCCGGGGGGTACGCAGTATTTT.

Concerning this clone itself: A much larger clone sits a single nucleotide away, making a read error possible. The sample carries other DNA sequences with the same CDR3. V is TRBV7-2 and J is TRBJ1-1; no reliable D call. This CDR3 comprises 14 residues. V gave up 2 bases and J gave up 0 bases, with 7 bases separating them. Germline V CDR1 and CDR2: SGHTA, FQGNSA. In DNA, the CDR3 is TGTGCCAGCAGCTTAACGCAGGTGAACACTGAAGCTTTCTTT. Translated, it gives CASSLTQVNTEAFF.

This clone appeared many times. V usage is TRBV28 and J usage is TRBJ1-1, with 7 bases matching TRBD1. V shed 5 bases, J shed 7 bases, and the junction held 7 bases outside the gene matches. The CDR3 has 13 amino acids. The germline CDR1 and CDR2 sequences are MDHEN and SYDVKM. This CDR3 is CASSPVQGIEAFF. The CDR3 bases are TGTGCCAGCAGTCCTGTACAGGGGATTGAAGCTTTCTTT.